These 25 T cell receptor beta chains were sequenced from one sample in a study of cytotoxic CD8 clonotypes in ibrutinib-treated CLL. Sequenced by immunoSEQ multiplex PCR; TCRdb stores in-frame clones only, minus some. Of around 310,000 clones in the sample, around four fifths were seen once. Sequencing used PBMCs, obtained before ibrutinib treatment. Source of these receptors: a human donor with chronic lymphocytic leukemia.

This clone was observed once. The chain joins TRBV5-1 to TRBJ1-2; a weak D match, TRBD1 (5 bases). Trimming took off 3 bases at V and 8 bases at J, with 17 bases between the two ends. The CDR3 sequence is 14 residues long. CDR1 is SGHRS and CDR2 is YFSETQ in the germline V gene. The chain's CDR3 is CASSSTPWDLGYTF. CDR3 bases: TGCGCCAGCAGCTCGACCCCCTGGGACTTGGGCTACACCTTC.

CDR3 sequence reads: CASSLPQESYEQYF. The CDR3 bases are TGTGCCAGCAGCTTACCACAGGAATCCTACGAGCAGTACTTC. This chain uses TRBV7-9 with TRBJ2-7; TRBD1 might be the D (5 bases). The germline gives CDR1 SEHNR, CDR2 FQNEAQ (reference sequence). The V end lost 2 bases, the J end lost 1 base, and 9 bases lay between the germline ends. This CDR3 has 14 amino acids.

This chain connects TRBV15 to TRBJ2-1, with 7 positions matching TRBD2. V lost 0 bases to trimming and J lost 0 bases; unmatched junction nucleotides: 11. This CDR3 comprises 19 residues. Germline assignment: CDR1 LNHNV and CDR2 YYDKDF (reference sequence). This CDR3 reads CATSRDFWLAESSYNEQFF. For the CDR3, the DNA is TGTGCCACCAGCAGAGATTTCTGGCTAGCGGAGAGCTCCTACAATGAGCAGTTCTTC.

The chain employs TRBV11-2 and TRBJ1-3, with D possibly TRBD1 on 6 matching bases. V was shortened by 4 bases and J by 1 base, with 11 bases between the two germline ends. Germline-derived CDR1 and CDR2 are SGHAT and FQNNGV. The CDR3 has 15 amino acids. The CDR3 bases are TGTGCCAGCAGCTCGATCACAGGGTCTGGAAACACCATATATTTT. This sequence encodes CASSSITGSGNTIYF.

The rearrangement links TRBV28 to TRBJ1-2; 10 bases line up with TRBD1. This CDR3 is built from 13 residues. V shed 4 bases, J shed 8 bases, and the junction held 4 bases outside the gene matches. CDR1 and CDR2 from the germline V gene are MDHEN and SYDVKM. This CDR3 reads CASSWDRGGGYTF. The CDR3 coding sequence is TGTGCCAGCAGTTGGGACAGGGGAGGGGGCTACACCTTC.

The rearrangement joins TRBV15 to TRBJ1-5; 8 positions match TRBD1. The V gene end was trimmed by 0 bases and the J gene end by 6 bases; junction bases not matched to a gene: 7. The germline V gene has CDR1 LNHNV and CDR2 YYDKDF (reference sequence). This CDR3 has 16 amino acids. This chain's CDR3 is CATSRDPDRGFQPQHF. CDR3 sequence (DNA): TGTGCCACCAGCAGAGATCCAGACAGGGGATTTCAGCCCCAGCATTTT.

The rearrangement uses TRBV4-1 and TRBJ2-3; D remains unclear. Germline V CDR1 and CDR2: MGHRA, YSYEKL. Trimming left V 0 bases short and J 8 bases short, with 6 bases between. The CDR3 has 12 amino acids. CDR3 DNA sequence: TGCGCCAGCAGCCAAGAAGGCGGTACGCAGTATTTT. This encodes CASSQEGGTQYF.

This clone showed up just a few times. The genes are TRBV5-1 and TRBJ1-3; no clear D. This CDR3 is built from 15 residues. CDR1 and CDR2 (germline): SGHRS, YFSETQ. The ends were cut back, 4 bases at V and 0 bases at J, with 11 bases in the middle. The CDR3 bases are TGCGCCAGCAGCCCCGGAGGCGTCTCTGGAAACACCATATATTTT. This translates into CASSPGGVSGNTIYF.

The chain carries TRBV5-1 and TRBJ2-7, with TRBD1 matching over 9 bases. This CDR3 comprises 13 residues. Germline lookup yields CDR1 SGHRS and CDR2 YFSETQ. The ends lost 1 base at V and 8 bases at J; junction bases unmatched: 4. CDR3 amino acids: CASSLRGQGKQYF. The CDR3, as DNA: TGCGCCAGCAGCTTGCGGGGACAGGGCAAGCAGTACTTC. The variable domain in full, with the rest retrieved from reference TRBV5-1 and TRBJ2-7, is KAGVTQTPRYLIKTRGQQVTLSCSPISGHRSVSWYQQTPGQGLQFLFEYFSETQRNKGNFPGRFSGRQFSNSRSEMNVSTLELGDSALYLCASSLRGQGKQYFGPGTRLTVT.

V and J are TRBV7-2 and TRBJ2-1; perhaps TRBD2 as D (5 bases). The CDR3 has 12 amino acids. V was trimmed by 5 bases and J by 4 bases, leaving 6 bases between them. CDR1 is SGHTA, CDR2 FQGNSA, per germline. In nucleotides, the CDR3 is TGTGCCAGCAGCACGGGGTACAATGAGCAGTTCTTC. It specifies CASSTGYNEQFF.

The gene calls are TRBV9 and TRBJ1-2; D may be TRBD1 (5 bases). The CDR3 extends over 14 amino acids. The germline V and J ends were trimmed by 2 bases and 7 bases, with 15 bases remaining between them. Germline-derived CDR1 and CDR2 are SGDLS and YYNGEE. The CDR3 protein is CASSVGTFGGGYTF. CDR3 sequence (DNA): TGTGCCAGCAGCGTCGGGACCTTCGGAGGTGGCTACACCTTC.

The chain recombines TRBV15 with TRBJ2-1; TRBD2 aligns across 11 bases. The CDR3 has 16 residues. CDR1 is LNHNV, CDR2 YYDKDF, per germline (reference sequence). V lost 6 bases to trimming and J lost 8 bases; unmatched junction nucleotides: 12. The CDR3 sequence: CATSKPGLAEGYEQFF. In DNA, the CDR3 is TGTGCCACCAGTAAGCCGGGACTAGCGGAAGGGTATGAGCAGTTCTTC. Looking up the rest from reference TRBV15 and TRBJ2-1 gives the full variable domain: DAMVIQNPRYQVTQFGKPVTLSCSQTLNHNVMYWYQQKSSQAPKLLFHYYDKDFNNEADTPDNFQSRRPNTSFCFLDIRSPGLGDTAMYLCATSKPGLAEGYEQFFGPGTRLTVL.

The chain combines TRBV25-1 with TRBJ2-1; 7 bases agree with TRBD2. V lost 3 bases and J lost 5; bases outside the gene matches: 7. Germline CDR1 is MGHDK and CDR2 is SYGVNS. This CDR3 has 15 amino acids. CDR3 sequence (DNA): TGTGCCAGCAGTGATCCGTGGCTAGCGGACAATGAGCAGTTCTTC. Translating gives CASSDPWLADNEQFF.

V and J are TRBV2 and TRBJ2-3, with D uncertain. The CDR3 is made up of 11 amino acids. The V end lost 8 bases, the J end lost 2 bases, and 5 bases lay between the germline ends. In germline, CDR1 is SNHLY, CDR2 FYNNEI. CDR3 loop: CASHYTDTQYF. In nucleotides, the CDR3 is TGTGCCAGCCACTACACAGATACGCAGTATTTT.

This chain joins TRBV5-1 and TRBJ2-5; the D gene is possibly TRBD2 (6 bases). This CDR3 comprises 15 residues. CDR1 is SGHRS, CDR2 YFSETQ, per germline. With 0 bases removed from V and 5 bases from J, the gap between germline ends came to 14 bases. CDR3 in DNA: TGCGCCAGCAGCTTGGGTGGGGACTCTTCGGAGACCCAGTACTTC. The encoded protein is CASSLGGDSSETQYF.

The V and J genes are TRBV5-4 and TRBJ2-7; TRBD1 agrees at 7 bases. The J segment lost 4 bases and the V segment lost 2 bases, leaving 3 bases of the junction unmatched. This CDR3 has 13 amino acids. Germline values: CDR1 SGHNT, CDR2 YYREEE (reference sequence). This chain's CDR3 is CASSFDRVYEQYF. The DNA of the CDR3 is TGTGCCAGCAGCTTTGACAGGGTGTACGAGCAGTACTTC.

V usage is TRBV7-9 and J usage is TRBJ2-7, with D perhaps TRBD2 (5 bases). There are 15 residues in the CDR3. Germline V gene data show CDR1 as SEHNR and CDR2 as FQNEAQ (reference sequence). V lost 2 bases and J 2 bases, leaving 13 bases between the germline ends. The DNA of the CDR3 is TGTGCCAGCAGCTTATGGAAATCGGGGACCTACGAGCAGTACTTC. It codes for CASSLWKSGTYEQYF.

The genes are TRBV5-1 and TRBJ1-4; tentative D call: TRBD1 (6 bases). The CDR3 has 15 amino acids. CDR1 is SGHRS and CDR2 is YFSETQ in the germline V gene. Trimming removed 4 bases at V and 3 bases at J, with 13 bases between. The DNA of the CDR3 is TGCGCCAGCAGCCAGGGGCCCTCGGCTAATGAAAAACTGTTTTTT. This sequence encodes CASSQGPSANEKLFF.

The V and J genes are TRBV28 and TRBJ1-2; 7 bases match TRBD1. CDR1 is MDHEN, CDR2 SYDVKM, per germline. Trimming cost V 2 bases and J 8 bases; bases outside gene matches: 11. The CDR3 is made up of 15 amino acids. CDR3 residues: CASSLSVRGYLGYTF. Written as DNA, the CDR3 is TGTGCCAGCAGTTTAAGCGTCAGGGGGTACTTAGGCTACACCTTC.

The chain uses TRBV5-1 and TRBJ1-3; D is uncertain. Trimming took 3 bases from V and 3 from J, leaving 7 bases between them. Germline-derived CDR1 and CDR2 are SGHRS and YFSETQ. There are 13 residues in the CDR3. The CDR3 nucleotides are TGCGCCAGCAGCTACGGATTTGGAAACACCATATATTTT. It codes for CASSYGFGNTIYF.

The rearrangement links TRBV30 to TRBJ1-5; D unresolved. Trimming shortened V by 4 bases and J by 7 bases, and 14 bases separated the two germline ends. In germline, CDR1 is GTSNPN, CDR2 SVGIG (reference sequence). The CDR3 extends over 13 amino acids. The CDR3 DNA follows: TGTGCCTGGACCCCTGTATCGGTCCAGCCCCAGCATTTT. Protein sequence: CAWTPVSVQPQHF.

This clone occurred once. The V and J genes are TRBV27 and TRBJ2-7; 7 nucleotides match TRBD1. V was pared by 1 base and J by 4 bases, with 10 bases of the junction left unmatched. CDR1 and CDR2 from the germline V gene are MNHEY and SMNVEV (reference sequence). This CDR3 region has 16 residues. The CDR3 DNA is TGTGCCAGCAGTTTATTGACAGGGTTAACTGTTTACGAGCAGTACTTC. Its protein is CASSLLTGLTVYEQYF.

This chain joins TRBV7-6 and TRBJ1-5; TRBD1 is a possible D gene (6 bases). CDR3 size: 16 residues. Deletions cut 2 bases from V and 7 bases from J, with 18 bases between. CDR1 and CDR2 from the germline V gene are SGHVS and FNYEAQ. CDR3 sequence: CASSLSSTVQGQPQHF. The DNA for the CDR3 is TGTGCCAGCAGCTTAAGCTCCACAGTTCAGGGGCAGCCCCAGCATTTT.

The genes are TRBV7-3 and TRBJ2-6; D not resolved. Germline loops: CDR1 SGHTA, CDR2 FQGTGA. The CDR3 is 16 residues long. Trimming removed 5 bases at V and 4 bases at J, with 15 bases between. The CDR3 loop is CASSRFGLVGANVLTF. CDR3 in DNA: TGTGCCAGCAGCAGATTCGGGTTGGTAGGGGCCAACGTCCTGACTTTC.

The chain uses TRBV19 and TRBJ2-6; D unresolved. The CDR3 covers 15 residues. CDR1 and CDR2 from the germline V gene are LNHDA and SQIVND (reference sequence). The V and J ends lost 5 bases and 0 bases respectively, with 8 bases between them. CDR3 amino acids: CASSEMSSGANVLTF. The CDR3 DNA is TGTGCCAGTAGTGAGATGAGCTCTGGGGCCAACGTCCTGACTTTC.